This entry lists 2 T cell receptor beta chains sequenced from one sample in a study of T cell responses to AZD1222 COVID-19 vaccine. Sequenced by immunoSEQ multiplex PCR; TCRdb stores in-frame clones only, minus some. The table includes 170,000 or so clones, 90% detected once. This sample comprised peripheral blood, obtained on day 0 of AZD1222 vaccination. The source of these receptors is an adult in good health.

The gene calls are TRBV2 and TRBJ1-2; D not certain. Trimming stripped 8 bases from V and 8 bases from J, with 18 bases between. Germline V gene lookup returns CDR1 SNHLY and CDR2 FYNNEI. The CDR3 length is 13 residues. The CDR3: CASRRSGERGYTF. For the CDR3, the DNA is TGTGCCAGCCGTCGGTCTGGGGAAAGGGGCTACACCTTC.

The chain combines TRBV29-1 with TRBJ1-4; 7 bases align to TRBD1. The CDR3 runs to 13 residues. CDR1 is SQVTM, CDR2 ANQGSEA, per germline. J lost 5 bases, V lost 5 bases, and 5 bases had no gene match. CDR3 loop: CSVRTGENEKLFF. The CDR3 DNA is TGCAGCGTTAGGACAGGCGAGAATGAAAAACTGTTTTTT.